Listed below are T cell receptor beta chains from one sample, sequenced in a study of T-cell memory formation after mild COVID-19. Each CDR3 protein gets one entry after TCRdb re-called the 5' RACE reads with MiXCR. Among 400,000 to 500,000 distinct CDR3 sequences listed, approximately 20% were seen once. Sequenced: PBMCs or a T cell subset sorted from them (not recorded which). Receptors originate from an adult woman who had mild COVID-19 (a few samples of this study predate the infection). Cell type and time point are not known. The CDR3 runs from the conserved cysteine through the conserved F or W. The order of the fields is CDR3 protein, CDR3 DNA, D gene, J gene, V gene, clone size. D genes are given only for firm matches. Clone size is given for some rows only: seen once, a few or many times, or a class if the clone is expanded.

CASSWSRDAEDTIYF	TGTGCCAGCAGCTGGAGCCGGGACGCAGAAGACACCATATATTTT	NA	TRBJ1-3	TRBV11-3	NA
CASSLSHSRAHPQVGRDYGYTF	TGTGCCAGCAGTTTATCCCACTCCCGCGCCCACCCACAGGTCGGGCGGGACTATGGCTACACCTTC	NA	TRBJ1-2	TRBV27	NA
CASSLHGLAGGSARRQYF	TGTGCCAGCAGCCTCCACGGACTAGCGGGGGGTTCCGCTAGGCGGCAGTACTTC	TRBD2	TRBJ2-7	TRBV7-2	NA
CSASGRAVGTQYF	TGCAGTGCTAGCGGGAGGGCCGTCGGGACCCAGTACTTC	TRBD2	TRBJ2-5	TRBV20-1	NA
CASSLTTEPYEQYF	TGCGCCAGCAGCTTGACAACAGAACCGTACGAGCAGTACTTC	NA	TRBJ2-7	TRBV5-1	NA
CASSEWWDSPLHF	TGTGCCAGCAGTGAATGGTGGGATTCACCCCTCCACTTT	NA	TRBJ1-6	TRBV25-1	NA
CASSQVGGREAFF	TGTGCCAGCAGCCAAGTGGGCGGACGTGAAGCTTTCTTT	NA	TRBJ1-1	TRBV3-1	once
CASSQDHGLAGVIVNEQFF	TGCGCCAGCAGCCAAGACCATGGACTAGCGGGGGTTATTGTAAATGAGCAGTTCTTC	TRBD2	TRBJ2-1	TRBV4-1	many
CASSQDFQDNEQFF	TGTGCCAGCAGCCAAGATTTCCAGGACAATGAGCAGTTCTTC	NA	TRBJ2-1	TRBV3-1	NA
CATMDALLGYTF	TGTGCCACCATGGATGCCCTGCTAGGCTACACCTTC	NA	TRBJ1-2	TRBV27	NA
CASTENTEAFF	TGTGCCAGCACCGAGAACACTGAAGCTTTCTTT	NA	TRBJ1-1	TRBV12-3/TRBV12-4	NA
CASSTRQGGTYEQYF	TGTGCCAGCAGCACCCGACAGGGTGGCACCTACGAGCAGTACTTC	TRBD1	TRBJ2-7	TRBV7-6	few
CASSVASDRDYGYTF	TGTGCCAGCAGCGTAGCCTCGGACAGGGATTATGGCTACACCTTC	TRBD1	TRBJ1-2	TRBV9	NA
CASSGAVSHYGYTF	TGTGCCAGCAGCGGAGCCGTATCTCACTATGGCTACACCTTC	NA	TRBJ1-2	TRBV3-1	few
CASSFSAGGWYNEQFF	TGTGCCAGCAGCTTTTCAGCGGGAGGCTGGTACAATGAGCAGTTCTTC	TRBD2	TRBJ2-1	TRBV7-2	NA
CATSRDQGPGYEQYF	TGTGCCACCAGCAGAGATCAGGGGCCGGGCTACGAGCAGTACTTC	NA	TRBJ2-7	TRBV15	few
CASSAGTTFTDTQYF	TGCGCCAGCAGCGCAGGGACGACATTCACAGATACGCAGTATTTT	NA	TRBJ2-3	TRBV5-1	NA
CASSQVSMGRGNTIYF	TGTGCCAGCAGCCAAGTTTCTATGGGACGTGGAAACACCATATATTTT	NA	TRBJ1-3	TRBV3-1	NA
CSASGLDSYNEQFF	TGCAGTGCTAGCGGACTTGACTCCTACAATGAGCAGTTCTTC	NA	TRBJ2-1	TRBV20-1	few
CASSGQGRGTEAFF	TGTGCCAGCAGTGGACAGGGGAGGGGGACTGAAGCTTTCTTT	TRBD1	TRBJ1-1	TRBV2	NA
CAGRQGFYGYTF	TGTGCCGGCAGGCAGGGTTTCTATGGCTACACCTTC	NA	TRBJ1-2	TRBV27	NA
CASREGQAAITDTQYF	TGCGCCAGCAGGGAGGGACAGGCAGCCATCACAGATACGCAGTATTTT	TRBD1	TRBJ2-3	TRBV5-1	NA
CASSDQGGKDTQYF	TGTGCCAGCTCTGACCAGGGGGGTAAGGATACGCAGTATTTT	NA	TRBJ2-3	TRBV12-3/TRBV12-4	NA
CAIRITGAYNEQFF	TGTGCCATCAGGATAACGGGGGCCTACAATGAGCAGTTCTTC	NA	TRBJ2-1	TRBV10-3	NA
CASSQGRRGASTDTQYF	TGCGCCAGCAGCCAAGGGCGGAGGGGGGCGAGCACAGATACGCAGTATTTT	NA	TRBJ2-3	TRBV4-1	NA
CASSVGGSGNEQFF	TGTGCCAGCAGCGTAGGCGGGTCTGGGAATGAGCAGTTCTTC	NA	TRBJ2-1	TRBV9	few
CASSPRGSALNEQFF	TGTGCCAGCTCACCAAGGGGGTCCGCTTTGAATGAGCAGTTCTTC	NA	TRBJ2-1	TRBV18	few
CASSPAHNEQFF	TGTGCCAGCAGCCCGGCCCACAATGAGCAGTTCTTC	NA	TRBJ2-1	TRBV6-2/TRBV6-3	many
CASSLDRGGSYEQYF	TGTGCCAGCAGCTTAGATCGGGGAGGCTCCTACGAGCAGTACTTC	NA	TRBJ2-7	TRBV11-2	NA
CASSHPGQGTYEQYF	TGTGCCAGCTCACACCCGGGACAGGGTACGTACGAGCAGTACTTC	TRBD1	TRBJ2-7	TRBV18	NA
CASSSYRGGYGYTF	TGTGCCAGCAGCTCTTACAGGGGAGGCTATGGCTACACCTTC	TRBD1	TRBJ1-2	TRBV7-2	NA
CASSTTENTGELFF	TGTGCCAGCAGCACTACAGAGAACACCGGGGAGCTGTTTTTT	NA	TRBJ2-2	TRBV7-2	NA
CASSYRTGSGNQPQHF	TGTGCCAGCAGCTATCGGACCGGTTCCGGCAATCAGCCCCAGCATTTT	NA	TRBJ1-5	TRBV7-2	NA
CASSQEWVSPLHF	TGCGCCAGCAGCCAAGAGTGGGTTTCACCCCTCCACTTT	NA	TRBJ1-6	TRBV4-1	few
CASSRTGRMNQPQHF	TGTGCCAGCAGTCGGACAGGTAGAATGAATCAGCCCCAGCATTTT	TRBD1	TRBJ1-5	TRBV12-3/TRBV12-4	few
CASSASHGQGKTGELFF	TGTGCCAGCAGCGCCTCGCACGGACAGGGGAAAACCGGGGAGCTGTTTTTT	TRBD1	TRBJ2-2	TRBV3-1	NA
CASSKDWYTDTQYF	TGCGCCAGCAGCAAGGACTGGTACACAGATACGCAGTATTTT	NA	TRBJ2-3	TRBV5-1	few
CASSDDRNEQFF	TGTGCCAGCAGTGATGACAGGAATGAGCAGTTCTTC	NA	TRBJ2-1	TRBV12-3/TRBV12-4	NA
CASSLSGQSYGYTF	TGCGCCAGCAGCTTGTCAGGGCAGAGCTATGGCTACACCTTC	NA	TRBJ1-2	TRBV5-1	NA
CASSPILGQGNEQYF	TGTGCCAGCAGCCCAATCCTGGGACAGGGCAACGAGCAGTACTTC	TRBD1	TRBJ2-7	TRBV7-6	NA
CASSYGQVSSGANVLTF	TGTGCCAGCAGCTATGGACAGGTCAGCTCTGGGGCCAACGTCCTGACTTTC	TRBD1	TRBJ2-6	TRBV5-4	few
CASSIGSNTGELFF	TGTGCCAGTAGTATAGGTTCAAACACCGGGGAGCTGTTTTTT	NA	TRBJ2-2	TRBV19	NA
CSASGRGYSNQPQHF	TGCAGTGCTAGTGGCAGGGGGTATAGCAATCAGCCCCAGCATTTT	TRBD1	TRBJ1-5	TRBV20-1	once
CASSQDQGQGAVARQETQYF	TGCGCCAGCAGCCAAGATCAGGGACAGGGGGCGGTGGCTCGCCAAGAGACCCAGTACTTC	TRBD1	TRBJ2-5	TRBV4-3	NA
CASSPWEGGNTIYF	TGTGCCAGCTCACCCTGGGAGGGTGGAAACACCATATATTTT	NA	TRBJ1-3	TRBV18	NA
CSAVSGPNTGELFF	TGCAGTGCTGTTAGCGGCCCGAACACCGGGGAGCTGTTTTTT	NA	TRBJ2-2	TRBV20-1	NA
CASSQDQLLRSSNTEAFF	TGCGCCAGCAGCCAAGATCAACTCCTCCGATCCTCGAACACTGAAGCTTTCTTT	NA	TRBJ1-1	TRBV4-1	few
CASSKGLAGVGEQYF	TGTGCCAGCAGTAAGGGACTAGCGGGAGTTGGGGAGCAGTACTTC	TRBD2	TRBJ2-7	TRBV6-2/TRBV6-3	NA